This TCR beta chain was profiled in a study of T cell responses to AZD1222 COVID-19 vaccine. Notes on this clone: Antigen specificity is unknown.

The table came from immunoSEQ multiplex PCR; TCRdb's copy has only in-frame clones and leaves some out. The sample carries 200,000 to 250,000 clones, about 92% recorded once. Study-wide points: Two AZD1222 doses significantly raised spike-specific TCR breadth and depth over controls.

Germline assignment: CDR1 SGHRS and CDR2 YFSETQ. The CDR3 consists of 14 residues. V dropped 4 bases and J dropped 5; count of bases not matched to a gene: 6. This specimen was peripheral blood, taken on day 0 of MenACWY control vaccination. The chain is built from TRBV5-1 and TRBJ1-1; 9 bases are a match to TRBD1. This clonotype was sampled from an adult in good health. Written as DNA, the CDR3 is TGCGCCAGCAGCCCCGGACAGGGGAAGACTGAAGCTTTCTTT. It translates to CASSPGQGKTEAFF. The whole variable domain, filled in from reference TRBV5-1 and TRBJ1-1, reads KAGVTQTPRYLIKTRGQQVTLSCSPISGHRSVSWYQQTPGQGLQFLFEYFSETQRNKGNFPGRFSGRQFSNSRSEMNVSTLELGDSALYLCASSPGQGKTEAFFGQGTRLTVV.